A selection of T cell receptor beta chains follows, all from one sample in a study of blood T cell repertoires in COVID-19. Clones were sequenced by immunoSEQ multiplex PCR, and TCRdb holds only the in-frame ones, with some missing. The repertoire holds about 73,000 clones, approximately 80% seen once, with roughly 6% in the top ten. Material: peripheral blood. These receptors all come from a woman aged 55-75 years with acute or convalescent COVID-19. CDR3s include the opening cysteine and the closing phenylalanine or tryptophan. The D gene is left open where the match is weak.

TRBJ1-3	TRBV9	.	CASSPTGGFSGNTIYF	TGTGCCAGCAGCCCAACGGGGGGATTCTCTGGAAACACCATATATTTT
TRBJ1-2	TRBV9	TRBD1	CASSVTDRNYGYTF	TGTGCCAGCAGCGTCACGGACAGGAACTATGGCTACACCTTC
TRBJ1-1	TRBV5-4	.	CASSFSRETEAFF	TGTGCCAGCAGCTTTTCGAGAGAGACTGAAGCTTTCTTT
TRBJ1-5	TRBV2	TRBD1	CASSEVTGYQPQHF	TGTGCCAGCAGTGAAGTGACAGGGTATCAGCCCCAGCATTTT
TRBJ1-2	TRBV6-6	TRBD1	CASSQTGGYGYTF	TGTGCCAGCAGTCAGACAGGGGGCTATGGCTACACCTTC
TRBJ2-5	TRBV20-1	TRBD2	CSASLGAGGQETQYF	TGCAGTGCTAGTCTGGGGGCGGGGGGACAAGAGACCCAGTACTTC
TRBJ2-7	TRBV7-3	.	CASSPGGGALKEQYF	TGTGCCAGCAGCCCCGGAGGAGGGGCTCTGAAGGAGCAGTACTTC
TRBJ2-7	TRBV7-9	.	CASITTYEQYF	TGTGCCAGCATAACAACCTACGAGCAGTACTTC
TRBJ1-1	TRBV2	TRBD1	CASSEEDRVGTEAFF	TGTGCCAGCAGTGAAGAGGACAGGGTGGGCACTGAAGCTTTCTTT
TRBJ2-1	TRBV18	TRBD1	CASSPGGQGAVGEQFF	TGTGCCAGCTCACCTGGGGGACAGGGGGCGGTCGGTGAGCAGTTCTTC
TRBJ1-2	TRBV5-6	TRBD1	CASSSLRDRGDGYTF	TGTGCCAGCAGCTCCCTGAGGGACAGGGGAGATGGCTACACCTTC
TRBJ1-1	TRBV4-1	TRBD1	CASSDTGTENTEAFF	TGCGCCAGCAGCGATACCGGGACAGAGAACACTGAAGCTTTCTTT
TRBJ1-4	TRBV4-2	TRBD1	CASSQTAGGTNEKLFF	TGTGCCAGCAGCCAAACTGCAGGGGGCACTAATGAAAAACTGTTTTTT
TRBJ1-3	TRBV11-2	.	CASSSGPGDTIYF	TGTGCCAGCAGCTCCGGTCCCGGGGACACCATATATTTT
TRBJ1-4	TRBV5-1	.	CASRSQGPNEKLFF	TGCGCCAGCAGATCACAGGGACCTAATGAAAAACTGTTTTTT
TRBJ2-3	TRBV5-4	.	CASSAGTLGGDTQYF	TGTGCCAGCAGCGCCGGGACTTTGGGTGGGGATACGCAGTATTTT
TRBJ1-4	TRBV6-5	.	CASRWAAGRTEKLFF	TGTGCCAGCAGGTGGGCGGCAGGGCGGACAGAAAAACTGTTTTTT
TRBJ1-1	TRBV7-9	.	CASSPQGMNTEAFF	TGTGCCAGCAGCCCGCAGGGGATGAACACTGAAGCTTTCTTT
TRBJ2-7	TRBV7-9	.	CASSLDLRGSIYEQYF	TGTGCCAGCAGCTTAGATTTGAGGGGGTCAATCTACGAGCAGTACTTC
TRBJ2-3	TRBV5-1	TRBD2	CASSLAFGGATDTQYF	TGCGCCAGCAGCTTGGCTTTCGGGGGGGCGACAGATACGCAGTATTTT
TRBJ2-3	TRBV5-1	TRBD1	CASSSGQVTDTQYF	TGCGCCAGCAGCTCGGGACAGGTGACAGATACGCAGTATTTT
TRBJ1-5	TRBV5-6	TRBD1	CASSVTGQTNQPQHF	TGTGCCAGCAGCGTAACGGGACAGACCAATCAGCCCCAGCATTTT
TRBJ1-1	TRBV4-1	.	CASSQAHRFMNTEAFF	TGCGCCAGCAGCCAAGCCCACAGATTTATGAACACTGAAGCTTTCTTT
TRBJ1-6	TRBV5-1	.	CASSLRTAGYNSPLHF	TGCGCCAGCAGCTTGAGGACCGCGGGCTATAATTCACCCCTCCACTTT
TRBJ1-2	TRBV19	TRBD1	CASSPGQRNGYTF	TGTGCCAGTAGTCCGGGACAGAGGAATGGCTACACCTTC